What follows are 15 T cell receptor beta chains derived from one specimen sequenced in a study of control samples from healthy donors and cancer patients. Profiled with immunoSEQ multiplex PCR; TCRdb holds only in-frame clones, not every one. The sample lists around 190,000 clones, approximately 90% occurring once. The sample taken for sequencing was blood. These TCRs come from a young man in good health.

V and J are TRBV15 and TRBJ1-5, with D possibly matching TRBD1 (5 bases). The V gene's germline CDR1 is LNHNV and CDR2 YYDKDF (reference sequence). The CDR3 consists of 14 residues. V lost 3 bases and J lost 4, with 10 bases in between. For the CDR3, the DNA is TGTGCCACCAGCAGCGCCGGGGGAAATCAGCCCCAGCATTTT. This gives the protein CATSSAGGNQPQHF.

The chain joins TRBV19 to TRBJ1-1; D unresolved. This CDR3 has 16 amino acids. Trimming took off 10 bases at V and 0 bases at J, with 21 bases between the two ends. From germline, CDR1 is LNHDA and CDR2 SQIVND (reference sequence). The CDR3 spells CATEAGVFSLNTEAFF. Here the CDR3 DNA reads TGTGCCACCGAAGCCGGGGTTTTCTCTCTGAACACTGAAGCTTTCTTT. The whole variable domain, filled in from reference TRBV19 and TRBJ1-1, reads DGGITQSPKYLFRKEGQNVTLSCEQNLNHDAMYWYRQDPGQGLRLIYYSQIVNDFQKGDIAEGYSVSREKKESFPLTVTSAQKNPTAFYLCATEAGVFSLNTEAFFGQGTRLTVV.

The chain carries TRBV4-3 and TRBJ1-4; possibly TRBD1 for D (6 bases). V was clipped by 4 bases and J by 1 base, with 13 bases between them. Per germline, CDR1 LGHNA and CDR2 YSLEER. CDR3 size: 16 residues. The CDR3 region has the DNA TGCGCCAGCAGCCCCCGGGGGGGCAAAACTAATGAAAAACTGTTTTTT. Translation gives CASSPRGGKTNEKLFF.

This clone appeared a few times. This chain connects TRBV6-5 to TRBJ2-7, with D unresolved. The CDR3 spans 11 residues. Germline V lookup: CDR1 MNHEY, CDR2 SVGAGI. V dropped 5 bases and J dropped 2 bases, with 4 bases sitting between them. The CDR3: CASSRPYEQYF. The CDR3, as DNA: TGTGCCAGCAGTAGACCCTACGAGCAGTACTTC.

The chain uses TRBV7-8 and TRBJ2-5; 9 nucleotides match TRBD1. The germline CDR1 and CDR2 sequences are SGHVS and FQNEAQ. Trimming took 5 bases from V and 3 from J; bases not matched to a gene: 7. The CDR3 totals 15 residues. The CDR3 DNA is TGTGCCAGCAGCAGACCAGGGACAGGGAAAGAGACCCAGTACTTC. Protein sequence: CASSRPGTGKETQYF.

The V gene is TRBV5-4, the J gene TRBJ2-7; TRBD1 might be the D (6 bases). The CDR3 length is 14 residues. From germline, CDR1 is SGHNT and CDR2 YYREEE (reference sequence). V lost 0 bases to trimming and J lost 5 bases, with 12 bases between them. Here the CDR3 DNA reads TGTGCCAGCAGCTTGGGGCAGGGGAGCGACGAGCAGTACTTC. It translates to CASSLGQGSDEQYF.

This sequence joins TRBV15 and TRBJ1-3; D is unclear. Germline loops: CDR1 LNHNV, CDR2 YYDKDF (reference sequence). The CDR3 is made up of 16 amino acids. The V end lost 0 bases, the J end lost 0 bases, and 9 bases lay between the germline ends. The CDR3 is CATSRDRESSGNTIYF. The CDR3 DNA sequence: TGTGCCACCAGCAGAGATCGGGAGAGCTCTGGAAACACCATATATTTT.

The CDR3: CASRPSTGGANEKLFF. CDR3 DNA sequence: TGTGCCAGCAGACCATCTACAGGGGGAGCTAATGAAAAACTGTTTTTT. The rearrangement joins TRBV7-9 to TRBJ1-4, with 8 bases identical to TRBD1. From germline, CDR1 is SEHNR and CDR2 FQNEAQ (reference sequence). The CDR3 runs 16 residues. Losses at the gene ends were 6 bases for V and 3 bases for J; bases not matched to a gene: 9.

The chain carries TRBV6-6 and TRBJ1-1; the match to TRBD1 covers 7 bases. The CDR3 extends over 12 amino acids. Germline CDR1 MNHNY, CDR2 SVGAGI (reference sequence). Trimming took 5 bases from V and 6 from J; bases not matched to a gene: 3. The chain's CDR3 is CASSRGTAEAFF. The CDR3 DNA is TGTGCCAGCAGTCGGGGGACAGCTGAAGCTTTCTTT.

V and J are TRBV7-8 and TRBJ1-1; tentative D call: TRBD1 (5 bases). The V gene lost 1 base and the J gene lost 1 base, with 7 bases spanning the gap. This CDR3 has 14 residues. Germline values: CDR1 SGHVS, CDR2 FQNEAQ. The CDR3 DNA sequence: TGTGCCAGCAGCTTAGGGGGGTGGAACACTGAAGCTTTCTTT. Translating gives CASSLGGWNTEAFF.

The rearrangement uses TRBV5-6 and TRBJ1-5; D is possibly TRBD1 (6 bases). V lost 4 bases and J lost 7, with 18 bases in between. Per the germline V gene, CDR1 is SGHDT and CDR2 is YYEEEE. The CDR3 runs to 15 residues. The CDR3 reads CASSRGTLQGQPQHF. In nucleotides, the CDR3 is TGTGCCAGCAGCCGTGGAACCCTTCAGGGGCAGCCCCAGCATTTT.

The chain recombines TRBV4-3 with TRBJ1-5; D unresolved. With 0 bases removed from V and 7 bases from J, the gap between germline ends came to 10 bases. CDR3 size: 14 residues. Germline V CDR1 and CDR2: LGHNA, YSLEER. The CDR3 bases are TGCGCCAGCAGCCAAGACAGTGTTTTGCAGCCCCAGCATTTT. Residues: CASSQDSVLQPQHF.

The chain is built from TRBV9 and TRBJ2-5, with unresolved D. The CDR3 has 14 amino acids. Trimming took off 2 bases at V and 0 bases at J, with 8 bases between the two ends. Germline CDR1 SGDLS, CDR2 YYNGEE. In DNA, the CDR3 is TGTGCCAGCAGCGTGGGCAGCCACCAAGAGACCCAGTACTTC. Translating it yields CASSVGSHQETQYF.

V gene TRBV7-2 combines with J gene TRBJ1-6, with D uncertain. CDR3 size: 15 residues. Trimming took 3 bases from V and 5 from J, leaving 11 bases between them. Germline CDR1 reads SGHTA; CDR2 reads FQGNSA. The CDR3 sequence is CASSFPVTHNSPLHF. The CDR3 DNA reads TGTGCCAGCAGCTTCCCCGTCACCCATAATTCACCCCTCCACTTT.

V usage is TRBV6-5 and J usage is TRBJ2-3; TRBD2 matches at 10 bases. V lost 6 bases to trimming and J lost 5 bases; unmatched junction nucleotides: 8. This CDR3 has 15 residues. Germline CDR1 reads MNHEY; CDR2 reads SVGAGI. CDR3: CASSPAGGLGDTQYF. The CDR3 DNA reads as TGTGCCAGCAGCCCAGCGGGGGGGCTCGGAGATACGCAGTATTTT.